This TCR beta chain was sequenced for a study of naive and memory T cell subsets. CMV status came from CD4+ T cell IFNgamma after overnight CMV lysate stimulation of fresh PBMCs. CD8 T cells were positively selected from what remained after CD4 positive selection. Cells stained for CD3, CD4, CD8, CD45RA and CD27 were sorted into four subsets. Concerning this clonotype itself: Its antigen is not known.

Study results and caveats: There was no ground truth to check naive and memory subset results. Especially in CD8 cells, naive repertoires contained a few larger clonotypes, possibly CD45RA-re-expressing memory cells.

An equimolar mix of two oligonucleotides served as the beta constant-region primer for TRBC1 and TRBC2. Ligated cDNA was amplified by four rounds of PCR with nested alpha and beta constant-region primers and SP2. TCRdb re-derived calls from the UMI-ligation and nested PCR reads in MiXCR, one entry per CDR3 protein. This table holds 99,000 or so distinct CDR3 sequences, around 13% found once. This clonotype was sampled from a human donor in good health. The source material was naive CD8+ T cells from blood.

CDR3: CASRSGGRGTDTQYF. CDR3 DNA sequence: TGTGCCAGCAGGAGCGGGGGGCGGGGCACAGATACGCAGTATTTT. This chain links TRBV25-1 with TRBJ2-3; 9 bases align to TRBD2. V was clipped by 6 bases and J by 1 base; unmatched bases: 5. The CDR3 consists of 15 residues. The germline V gene has CDR1 MGHDK and CDR2 SYGVNS.